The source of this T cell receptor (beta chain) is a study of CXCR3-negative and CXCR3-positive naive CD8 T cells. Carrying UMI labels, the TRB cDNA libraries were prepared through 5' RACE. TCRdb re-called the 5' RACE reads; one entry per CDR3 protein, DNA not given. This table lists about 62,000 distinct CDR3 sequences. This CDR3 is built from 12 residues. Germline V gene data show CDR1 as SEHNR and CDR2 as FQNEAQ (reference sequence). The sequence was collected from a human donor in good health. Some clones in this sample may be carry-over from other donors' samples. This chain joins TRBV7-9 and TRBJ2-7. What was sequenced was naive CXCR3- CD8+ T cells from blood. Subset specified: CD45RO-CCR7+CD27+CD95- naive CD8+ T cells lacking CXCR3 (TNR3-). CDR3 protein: CASSLAVPEQYF.